The sequence of this T cell receptor (beta chain) was determined in a study of CD8 T cells in ankylosing spondylitis. CDR1 is MNHEY, CDR2 SMNVEV, per germline (reference sequence). This CDR3 contains 16 residues. V shed 1 base and J 7 bases; nucleotides not matched to a gene: 10. Each CDR3 protein gets one entry after TCRdb re-called the 5' RACE reads with MiXCR. The data hold roughly 86,000 distinct CDR3 sequences, with roughly 8.8% observed a single time. This clonotype was detected many times. This chain joins TRBV27 and TRBJ2-1; 7 bases line up with TRBD2. The TCR comes from a male donor with ankylosing spondylitis or in good health (not recorded which). Sequencing was done on a sample of blood, either unsorted or a sorted T cell fraction (not recorded which). CDR3 DNA: TGTGCCAGCAGTTTATTTGGGGAGGGGTACACGAATGAGCAGTTCTTC. Translation gives CASSLFGEGYTNEQFF.